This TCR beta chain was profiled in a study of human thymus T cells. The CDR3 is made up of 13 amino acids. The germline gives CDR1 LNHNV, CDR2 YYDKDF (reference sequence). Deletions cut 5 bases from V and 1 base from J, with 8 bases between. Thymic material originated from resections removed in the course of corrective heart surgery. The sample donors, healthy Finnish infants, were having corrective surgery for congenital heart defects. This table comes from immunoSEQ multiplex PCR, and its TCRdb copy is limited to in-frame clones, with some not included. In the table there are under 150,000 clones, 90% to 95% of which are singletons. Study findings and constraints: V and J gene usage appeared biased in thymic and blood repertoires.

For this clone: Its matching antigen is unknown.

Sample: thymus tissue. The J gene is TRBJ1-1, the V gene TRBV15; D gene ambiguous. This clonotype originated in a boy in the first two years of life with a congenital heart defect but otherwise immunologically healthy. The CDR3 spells CATSGLPNTEAFF. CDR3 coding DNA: TGTGCCACCAGCGGTTTACCGAACACTGAAGCTTTCTTT.